The source of this T cell receptor (beta chain) is a study of shared clonotypes between healthy human individuals. Notes on the study in general: Sharing of clonotypes among donors was expected to vary with sequencing depth. Donors were few, which limited the genetic and exposure-history diversity represented. Shared across a few donors were roughly 5.3% of the naive CD4 clonotypes.

Only in-frame clones appear in the TCRdb table, and some are missing; sequencing was by immunoSEQ multiplex PCR. This sample has around 720,000 clones, with 73% found just once. The V segment lost 6 bases and the J segment 2 bases; nucleotides outside the gene matches: 10. CDR1 and CDR2 (germline): MDHEN, SYDVKM. The length of the CDR3 is 15 residues. On this clone: Its antigen remains unidentified.

Material for sequencing was memory CD4+ T cells sorted from blood. Subset defined: CD45RA-negative fraction. The chain combines TRBV28 with TRBJ2-7; 7 bases are shared with TRBD1. This sequence was found in a woman aged 25-40 years in good health. Written as DNA, the CDR3 is TGTGCCAGCAGCCGGGGACAGATTATTCCCTACGAGCAGTACTTC. This gives the protein CASSRGQIIPYEQYF.